This T cell receptor beta chain originates from a study of blood T cells in healthy people across ages. It was with a sample-barcoded 5' primer and a J-beta primer mix that a second PCR of roughly 6 to 11 cycles was run. MiXCR was run by TCRdb on the 5' RACE reads, yielding one entry per CDR3 protein. The sample contains under 2 million distinct CDR3 sequences, about 31% of which appear only once. Trimming cost V 2 bases and J 8 bases, with 17 bases left between them. The CDR3 has 15 amino acids. Germline CDR1 reads SGDLS; CDR2 reads YYNGEE. Study-wide results and limits: Naive CD4+ cell counts and diversity both ran higher in long-lived than in aged donors.

This clonotype was seen a handful of times. The antigen is unknown. The sample taken for sequencing was blood. The clonotype comes from a woman aged 30 to 39 in good health. The rearrangement uses TRBV9 and TRBJ2-4; the D gene is possibly TRBD1 (5 bases). The CDR3, as DNA: TGTGCCAGCAGCGTTGGGGCCCAGGCCCAGGACATTCAGTACTTC. As protein: CASSVGAQAQDIQYF.